This TCR beta chain was profiled in a study of human T cells and chemical hapten exposure. There are many counts of this clonotype. In the library, unique molecular identifiers were attached to individual cDNA molecules. From the RACE reads, TCRdb called clonotypes with MiXCR, one entry per CDR3 protein. Of 62,000 or so distinct CDR3 sequences in the sample, approximately 11% were seen once. Time point in this sample: patch test 3, about 24 weeks after DPC sensitization. As to treatment: therapeutic diphenylcyclopropenone sensitization with weekly scalp DPC. The starting material was whole blood, obtained in connection with sensitization to the hapten diphenylcyclopropenone (DPC). The clonotype was recovered from a woman aged 25 to 39 with alopecia areata. Some clones in this sample may be carry-over from other donors' samples.

This chain's CDR3 is CASTPDRGNEQYF. The CDR3 coding sequence is TGTGCCAGCACCCCGGACAGGGGCAACGAGCAGTACTTC. The chain couples TRBV6-5 to TRBJ2-7; 9 bases are a match to TRBD1. V lost 7 bases, J lost 5 bases, and 6 bases stayed unmatched. The CDR3 is 13 amino acids. Germline CDR1 reads MNHEY; CDR2 reads SVGAGI.